The present TCR beta chain was sequenced within a study of blood T cell repertoires in COVID-19. The wider study: COVID-19 samples from acute and convalescent phases originated in the United States, Italy and Spain. In each case, the material was cDNA or gDNA derived from T cells, B-cell-depleted T cells, or PBMCs.

The junction had 6 bases not matched to a gene; V was cut back by 3 bases and J by 7 bases. Per germline, CDR1 SQVTM and CDR2 ANQGSEA. The CDR3 consists of 13 residues. This clone was counted between two and nine times. This sample also contains other DNA sequences that code for the same CDR3. Study processing details: Cell counts per sample came from amplifying reference gene primers. Sequencing used immunoSEQ multiplex PCR; TCRdb keeps in-frame clones, though not all of them. The D gene and trimming were derived from the DNA, and the V and J assignments and clone size from that table. Of about 190,000 clones in the sample, 82% were seen once.

This receptor was taken from a woman aged 25 to 39 with acute or convalescent COVID-19. The source material was peripheral blood. The genes are TRBV29-1 and TRBJ1-2; TRBD1 aligns across 9 bases. The CDR3 bases are TGCAGCGTTGAGGCACAGGGGGCTGGTGGCTACACCTTC. Translation: CSVEAQGAGGYTF.